One sample yielded the 30 T cell receptor beta chains listed below, sequenced in a study of blood T cells in healthy people across ages. The use of a sample-barcoded 5' primer and a J-beta primer mix characterized a second PCR of roughly 6 to 11 cycles. TCRdb recomputed calls from the 5' RACE reads with MiXCR, one row per CDR3 protein. The sample has fewer than 700,000 distinct CDR3 sequences; about 43% are singletons. The sequenced material came from blood. The receptors here all came from a man older than 75 in good health.

The J gene is TRBJ2-3, the V gene TRBV7-2; D is ambiguous. V gave up 0 bases and J gave up 6 bases, with 10 bases separating them. The CDR3 is made up of 14 amino acids. The germline V gene has CDR1 SGHTA and CDR2 FQGNSA. The chain's CDR3 is CASSLALSYDTQYF. DNA for the CDR3: TGTGCCAGCAGCTTAGCTCTTTCGTACGATACGCAGTATTTT.

This chain uses TRBV14 with TRBJ2-4; perhaps TRBD2 as D (5 bases). The J call may be incorrect, as the DNA end agrees better with TRBJ2-7. The CDR3 length is 11 residues. Germline CDR1 SGHDN, CDR2 FVKESK. The chain's CDR3 is CASSQRVEQYF. The CDR3 bases are TGTGCCAGCAGCCAGCGGGTCGAGCAGTACTTC.

V gene TRBV7-6 combines with J gene TRBJ2-3; TRBD2 matches at 12 bases. Germline-derived CDR1 and CDR2 are SGHVS and FNYEAQ. After removal of 0 bases from V and 0 bases from J, the junction contained 4 bases not matched to a gene. There are 18 residues in the CDR3. The CDR3 coding sequence is TGTGCCAGCAGCTTAGCGCCGACTAGCGGGGGTAGCACAGATACGCAGTATTTT. Translation: CASSLAPTSGGSTDTQYF.

J is TRBJ2-7 and V is TRBV27; TRBD1 is a possible D gene (6 bases). The CDR3 loop spans 14 amino acids. The V end was cut by 7 bases, the J end by 4 bases, with 17 bases between. Germline CDR1 is MNHEY and CDR2 is SMNVEV (reference sequence). The CDR3 protein is CASTRLGGEYEQYF. DNA for the CDR3: TGTGCCAGCACCCGCCTAGGGGGAGAGTACGAGCAGTACTTC.

V and J are TRBV9 and TRBJ2-5, with TRBD2 as a possible D gene (6 bases). Germline V gene lookup returns CDR1 SGDLS and CDR2 YYNGEE. This CDR3 has 14 residues. Trimming removed 7 bases from V and 10 bases from J, with 23 bases in between. The CDR3 region is CASGGLISGGSQYF. CDR3 bases: TGTGCCAGCGGAGGACTAATCTCTGGGGGTAGCCAGTACTTC.

The chain combines TRBV6-2 or TRBV6-3 with TRBJ2-1; TRBD2 agrees at 16 bases. The DNA end lines up better with TRBJ2-7; the J call may be wrong. CDR3 size: 21 residues. CDR1 and CDR2 from the germline V gene are MNHEY and SVGEGT. CDR3 in DNA: TGTGCCAGCAGACGGACCGTAGTCGGGACTAGCGGGAGGGGATCCTACAATGAGCAGTACTTC. Protein: CASRRTVVGTSGRGSYNEQYF.

The chain recombines TRBV19 with TRBJ2-1, with TRBD2 matching 10 bases. Germline trimming cut 4 bases from V and 8 bases from J; bases unmatched to any gene: 5. Germline V lookup: CDR1 LNHDA, CDR2 SQIVND (reference sequence). The length of the CDR3 is 14 residues. CDR3 loop: CASSTAGGPDEQFF. The DNA of the CDR3 is TGTGCCAGTAGTACAGCGGGGGGGCCTGATGAGCAGTTCTTC.

There are a few counts of this clonotype. J is TRBJ2-7 and V is TRBV6-2 or TRBV6-3; TRBD2 matches 14 bases. The CDR3 is 16 amino acids. J lost 5 bases, V lost 2 bases, and 5 bases had no gene match. Germline-derived CDR1 and CDR2 are MNHEY and SVGEGT. The CDR3 protein is CASSYGTSGSFDEQYF. In DNA form, the CDR3 reads TGTGCCAGCAGTTACGGGACTAGCGGGAGTTTCGACGAGCAGTACTTC.

This clonotype has only a few counts. The chain couples TRBV6-2 or TRBV6-3 to TRBJ2-1; 11 bases are shared with TRBD1. The CDR3 extends over 18 amino acids. V lost 0 bases and J lost 6; bases outside the gene matches: 10. Germline lookup yields CDR1 MNHEY and CDR2 SVGEGT. CDR3: CASSYSRSSGTGGNEQFF. The CDR3 DNA sequence: TGTGCCAGCAGTTACTCGCGATCCTCCGGGACAGGGGGCAATGAGCAGTTCTTC.

J is TRBJ1-1 and V is TRBV14; maybe TRBD1 (5 bases). Trimming left V 0 bases short and J 10 bases short, with 15 bases between. Looked up from germline, CDR1 is SGHDN and CDR2 is FVKESK. This CDR3 has 14 amino acids. Written as DNA, the CDR3 is TGTGCCAGCAGCCAAGATCACGGCTTTGGGGGAGCTTTCTTT. It translates to CASSQDHGFGGAFF.

The chain uses TRBV10-3 and TRBJ2-6; 8 nucleotides agree with TRBD1. The J segment lost 1 base and the V segment lost 10 bases, leaving 18 bases of the junction unmatched. Germline V gene data show CDR1 as ENHRY and CDR2 as SYGVKD. The CDR3 contains 19 residues. CDR3 residues: CATWDPETGEVSGANVLTF. As DNA, the CDR3 is TGTGCCACATGGGACCCCGAGACAGGGGAGGTATCTGGGGCCAACGTCCTGACTTTC.

This clonotype has a single count. The gene calls are TRBV20-1 and TRBJ2-3; 11 bases align to TRBD2. Germline trimming cut 8 bases from V and 5 bases from J; bases unmatched to any gene: 15. CDR3 size: 16 residues. Germline CDR1 is DFQATT and CDR2 is SNEGSKA (reference sequence). The CDR3 bases are TGCAGTCAAGACAAGCTAGCGGGAGGCGGGGGAGATACGCAGTATTTT. Translating gives CSQDKLAGGGGDTQYF.

This clonotype was counted a single time. The rearrangement uses TRBV30 and TRBJ2-1, with D unclear. The CDR3 runs 17 residues. Per the germline V gene, CDR1 is GTSNPN and CDR2 is SVGIG (reference sequence). Trimming removed 2 bases at V and 0 bases at J, with 17 bases between. DNA of the CDR3: TGTGCCTGGAGTCCCCCTTTCGGCGGAAGCTCCTACAATGAGCAGTTCTTC. Amino acid sequence: CAWSPPFGGSSYNEQFF.

This clonotype was detected a few times. J is TRBJ1-6 and V is TRBV12-3 or TRBV12-4; the D gene is possibly TRBD1 (5 bases). V gave up 1 base and J gave up 9 bases, with 13 bases separating them. The CDR3 extends over 15 amino acids. The CDR3 region has the DNA TGTGCCAGCAGTTTAGGAGGGCCCGGGGGTTCACCCCTCCACTTT. Its protein product is CASSLGGPGGSPLHF.

This clonotype came up a few times. This chain uses TRBV15 with TRBJ2-7, with D maybe TRBD1 (6 bases). Germline assignment: CDR1 LNHNV and CDR2 YYDKDF (reference sequence). V lost 4 bases to trimming and J lost 0 bases, with 10 bases between them. CDR3 length equals 14 residues. The CDR3 region has the DNA TGTGCCACCAGCATTGTCAGGGGCTCCTACGAGCAGTACTTC. This gives the protein CATSIVRGSYEQYF.

V and J are TRBV7-2 and TRBJ1-1; D possibly corresponds to TRBD1 (5 bases). The CDR3 loop spans 17 amino acids. V was pared by 6 bases and J by 8 bases, with 28 bases between. Germline CDR1 reads SGHTA; CDR2 reads FQGNSA. Here the CDR3 DNA reads TGTGCCAGCAGGTTGTCATTCGGGGCGGGGTCCCGCGGGGAAGCTTTCTTT. Its translation is CASRLSFGAGSRGEAFF.

This clonotype is a singleton in its sample. The chain recombines TRBV3-1 with TRBJ1-4; the match to TRBD1 covers 8 bases. The CDR3 runs to 15 residues. In germline, CDR1 is LGHDT, CDR2 YNNKEL (reference sequence). Germline trimming cut 0 bases from V and 8 bases from J; bases unmatched to any gene: 5. The CDR3 region is CASSQDWGQAEKLFF. The CDR3 DNA reads as TGTGCCAGCAGCCAAGATTGGGGACAGGCCGAAAAACTGTTTTTT.

V is TRBV21-1 and J is TRBJ2-1; TRBD2 reflects the table's D call only, with no check against the DNA. TRBV21-1 is a known pseudogene. This CDR3 contains 17 residues. Written as DNA, the CDR3 is TGTGCCAGCAGCCCTTTGGAGGGTACTAGCTCCTACAATGAGCAGTTCTTC. This gives the protein CASSPLEGTSSYNEQFF.

The chain joins TRBV7-9 to TRBJ1-2; the match to TRBD1 covers 7 bases. V gave up 0 bases and J gave up 4 bases; unmatched junction bases: 2. The CDR3 is made up of 14 amino acids. Germline V lookup: CDR1 SEHNR, CDR2 FQNEAQ (reference sequence). The CDR3 DNA is TGTGCCAGCAGCTTAGCAGGGGGCGGCTATGGCTACACCTTC. Translated, it gives CASSLAGGGYGYTF.

The genes are TRBV29-1 and TRBJ2-6; D remains unclear. The CDR3 extends over 15 amino acids. Between the trimmed V and J ends, which lost 4 bases and 2 bases, there was a span of 12 bases. Germline CDR1 is SQVTM and CDR2 is ANQGSEA. CDR3 bases: TGCAGCGTTGTTGGGGTCCAGACTGGGGCCAACGTCCTGACTTTC. This sequence encodes CSVVGVQTGANVLTF.

This clonotype was seen only a few times. The chain uses TRBV29-1 and TRBJ2-6; possibly TRBD1 or TRBD2 for D (6 bases each). Germline V gene lookup returns CDR1 SQVTM and CDR2 ANQGSEA. V lost 4 bases to trimming and J lost 5 bases, with 12 bases between them. The CDR3 covers 14 residues. The DNA for the CDR3 is TGCAGCGTTGGGAGGGGGGATAGGGCCAACGTCCTGACTTTC. As protein: CSVGRGDRANVLTF.

As concerns this clonotype: A read error is possible here, since a much larger clone lies one base away. The chain joins TRBV12-3 or TRBV12-4 to TRBJ1-6, with TRBD1 identical over 9 bases. This CDR3 spans 15 amino acids. CDR3 in amino acids: CASSLGDRANSPPHF. Here the CDR3 DNA reads TGTGCCAGCAGTTTAGGGGACAGGGCTAATTCACCCCCCCACTTT.

This clonotype was seen only once. An end of the junction differs from the germline gene, which may be a read error. The chain uses TRBV20-1 and TRBJ2-2; 9 bases are shared with TRBD1. CDR3 length: 16 residues. From germline, CDR1 is DFQATT and CDR2 SNEGSKA (reference sequence). Here the CDR3 DNA reads TGCAGTGCCCGAACAGGGGGCGCAATGGGCACCGGGGAGTTGTTTTTT. This gives the protein CSARTGGAMGTGELFF.

At least ten counts were recorded for this clonotype. The rearrangement uses TRBV18 and TRBJ2-7; 7 bases agree with TRBD1. V lost 2 bases to trimming and J lost 7 bases; unmatched junction nucleotides: 5. This CDR3 region has 13 residues. From germline, CDR1 is KGHSH and CDR2 LQKENI. CDR3 nucleotide sequence: TGTGCCAGCTCACCAGCACAGGGGTTTGAGCAGTACTTC. Protein: CASSPAQGFEQYF.

This chain connects TRBV29-1 to TRBJ2-7; TRBD1 is a possible D gene (6 bases). The CDR3 is 12 amino acids. Germline lookup yields CDR1 SQVTM and CDR2 ANQGSEA. V lost 7 bases and J lost 1, with 11 bases in between. Here the CDR3 reads CSARTESYEQYF. The CDR3 coding sequence is TGCAGCGCGAGGACAGAGTCCTACGAGCAGTACTTC.

The rearrangement joins TRBV11-2 to TRBJ2-7; D unclear. The V gene lost 1 base and the J gene lost 2 bases, with 15 bases spanning the gap. The germline gives CDR1 SGHAT, CDR2 FQNNGV. The CDR3 spans 16 residues. CDR3 coding DNA: TGTGCCAGCAGCTTAGGGACGTTGGGCGGTACCTACGAGCAGTACTTC. Residues: CASSLGTLGGTYEQYF.

About this clonotype itself: This may be a read error: a much more frequent sequence differs by one nucleotide. The chain combines TRBV7-6 with TRBJ2-1; 10 bases match TRBD1. CDR1 is SGHVS, CDR2 FNYEAQ, per germline. Trimming at V came to 6 bases and at J to 2 bases, leaving 4 bases not matched to a gene. The CDR3 loop spans 15 amino acids. CDR3 sequence (DNA): TGTGCCAGCAGTCCGACAGGGGGCGCCTACAATGAGCAGTTCTTC. As protein: CASSPTGGAYNEQFF.

This clonotype was seen ten or more times. J is TRBJ2-7 and V is TRBV7-3; 7 bases agree with TRBD2. Germline V gene data show CDR1 as SGHTA and CDR2 as FQGTGA. V gave up 5 bases and J gave up 6 bases; unmatched junction bases: 7. This CDR3 has 13 residues. The CDR3 DNA is TGTGCCAGCAGCCAAGGTGGCGGGAGCGAGCAGTACTTC. Residues: CASSQGGGSEQYF. The full variable domain, completed using reference TRBV7-3 and TRBJ2-7, is GAGVSQTPSNKVTEKGKYVELRCDPISGHTALYWYRQSLGQGPEFLIYFQGTGAADDSGLPNDRFFAVRPEGSVSTLKIQRTERGDSAVYLCASSQGGGSEQYFGPGTRLTVT.

This clonotype was counted at least ten times. The chain couples TRBV27 to TRBJ2-1, with 9 bases matching TRBD2. This CDR3 region has 19 residues. Unmatched junction bases numbered 19, after V lost 8 bases and J lost 2 bases. Germline V CDR1 and CDR2: MNHEY, SMNVEV (reference sequence). CDR3 in amino acids: CASRLQGSGSTGTYNEQFF. CDR3 DNA: TGTGCCAGCCGCCTTCAAGGTAGCGGGAGTACAGGAACCTACAATGAGCAGTTCTTC.

This clonotype has more than one count but fewer than ten. The chain carries TRBV2 and TRBJ2-5, with 9 bases matching TRBD2. Unmatched junction bases numbered 8, after V lost 5 bases and J lost 4 bases. Per the germline V gene, CDR1 is SNHLY and CDR2 is FYNNEI. CDR3 length: 15 amino acids. DNA of the CDR3: TGTGCCAGCAGTTGGGATAGCGGGAGTGGAGAGACCCAGTACTTC. It encodes CASSWDSGSGETQYF.